This is a list of T cell receptor beta chains from one sample in a study of early T cells in non-severe SARS-CoV-2 infection. TCRdb recomputed calls from the 5' RACE reads with MiXCR, one row per CDR3 protein. The top ten hold 6.2% of the sample, which has approximately 28,000 distinct CDR3 sequences, 4% to 4.5% seen once. Sequenced material: whole blood. Receptor source: an adult who was a healthcare worker with PCR-confirmed SARS-CoV-2 infection or an uninfected control (not recorded which). CDR3s include the opening cysteine and the closing phenylalanine or tryptophan. D genes are given only for firm matches. Some rows have no size entry. The others give once, few or many, or a class for an expanded clone.

D	V	size	CDR3
-	TRBV7-3	many	CASSFASRGGEQYF
-	TRBV7-2	many	CASSPQAGRGEQYF
-	TRBV30	many	CAWSVGAGIKNIQYF
TRBD1	TRBV18	-	CASSPPTGGKETQYF
-	TRBV5-6	many	CASSQAGADTQYF
-	TRBV10-3	many	CAISEGYGQPQHF
TRBD1	TRBV6-2/TRBV6-3	-	CTSSATGTGFHEQYF
-	TRBV19	many	CASTRGLLSPGELFF
-	TRBV24-1	many	CATSGSSYNEQFF
TRBD1	TRBV5-1	many	CASSLQGAMTEAFF
-	TRBV9	many	CASSVGTSDTQYF
-	TRBV9	many	CASSPAGLDRSPLHF
-	TRBV15	many	CATSRRGVYTGELFF
-	TRBV7-8	many	CASSLVPGPGNTIYF
-	TRBV29-1	-	CSVEDQGGTEAFF
-	TRBV7-3	many	CASSFRQVNTEAFF
TRBD2	TRBV29-1	many	CSVVRLAGVYEQYF
-	TRBV5-4	many	CASSWGGGSRDDEQYF
-	TRBV29-1	many	CSVRQNTEAFF
-	TRBV7-8	many	CASSSGVIVYQETQYF
TRBD2	TRBV20-1	many	CSASRAGGEYEQYF
TRBD1	TRBV6-5	many	CASSYSWAGGTSPLHF
-	TRBV7-2	many	CASSFITGVFYEQYF
-	TRBV3-1	many	CASSQGVNQPQHF
TRBD2	TRBV7-2	many	CASRTGSGDYNEQFF
-	TRBV6-6	many	CASSSSGSGNQPQHF
TRBD1	TRBV18	many	CASSTQTGRMSSPLHF
-	TRBV12-3/TRBV12-4	many	CASSTLGGTEAFF
-	TRBV5-1	many	CASSFLDGQETQYF
-	TRBV6-1	medium-sized	CASSLSSYEQYF
TRBD1	TRBV27	few	CASSPGTENQPQHF
TRBD1	TRBV5-1	few	CASSPGTGGLDTQYF
-	TRBV2	many	CASKSGWEFEKLFF
-	TRBV7-9	-	CASSPQGPETQYF
TRBD1	TRBV6-1	many	CASRVRGHTEAFF
-	TRBV7-6	few	CASSLVRRQETQYF
-	TRBV2	once	CASSSAWGGEQFF
-	TRBV5-1	-	CASSFSLNTGELFF
TRBD2	TRBV12-3/TRBV12-4	many	CASSRTSGRVRNEQFF
TRBD1	TRBV29-1	-	CSVAGGEQFF
-	TRBV12-5	many	CASGTTVTNTGELFF
-	TRBV12-3/TRBV12-4	-	CASTRSSSGNTIYF
-	TRBV6-5	-	CASSSPQETQYF
-	TRBV7-8	-	CASSRHSNIQYF
-	TRBV14	many	CASSLDRSNYGYTF
TRBD1	TRBV20-1	few	CSAVKLTGGWGNQPQHF
-	TRBV9	few	CASSPGPQYEQFF
-	TRBV10-3	many	CAISEEGDAKNIQYF
-	TRBV27	medium-sized	CASSSGWGYTF
-	TRBV7-3	-	CASSRGSTDTQYF
-	TRBV30	many	CAWSVLSGNEQFF
-	TRBV6-1	many	CASSEANAQHF
TRBD1	TRBV20-1	medium-sized	CSARDVGQGDNSPLHF
-	TRBV28	many	CASGSPASTLYEQYF